Detailed here is one TCR beta chain. As yet, its antigen is unknown. Other DNA variants within this sample encode the same CDR3. Both 60 Vbeta primers and 13 Jbeta primers went into the PCR. Sequenced by immunoSEQ multiplex PCR; TCRdb stores in-frame clones only, minus some. The sample has a few hundred thousand clones, 60% to 80% seen once. This sample stems from a study of cytomegalovirus exposure and HLA in healthy donors. Study-level points and caveats: Analysis was carried out at a later point, and it linked a missense DCLRE1C variant to TCR beta V- and J-gene trimming.

Germline lookup yields CDR1 LNHDA and CDR2 SQIVND (reference sequence). This CDR3 contains 12 residues. Trimming removed 2 bases from V and 3 bases from J, with 4 bases in between. In nominal health when sampled, donors likely had unrecorded immune exposures nonetheless. The chain links TRBV19 to TRBJ1-1, with D hard to call. The sequence derives from a man between 18 and 35 years old in good health and CMV-seronegative. Specimen: PBMCs. The CDR3 sequence is CASSISYTEAFF. In DNA, the CDR3 is TGTGCCAGTAGTATAAGCTACACTGAAGCTTTCTTT.